The 10 T cell receptor beta chains below come from one sample, sequenced in a study of T cells in Graves' hyperthyroidism and ophthalmopathy. Amplification of TCR beta CDR3 regions was performed using RNA transcripts as template. The HTBI set primed first-round TCR CDR3 RT-PCR. TCRdb re-called the multiplex PCR reads through MiXCR, storing one row per CDR3 protein. This table holds roughly 500,000 distinct CDR3 sequences, approximately 23% found once. The source material was blood. Every receptor here comes from an older woman with Graves' ophthalmopathy.

This clonotype has a count of ten or more. V gene TRBV7-8 combines with J gene TRBJ2-1; no clear D gene. The V gene's germline CDR1 is SGHVS and CDR2 FQNEAQ. V lost 9 bases, J lost 6 bases, and 18 bases lay in between. The CDR3 spans 14 residues. CDR3 in DNA: TGTGCCAGTAGCCCTAGGGCGGCGTTCAATGAGCAGTTCTTC. Translated: CASSPRAAFNEQFF.

The V and J genes are TRBV19 and TRBJ2-7; 10 nucleotides line up with TRBD2. V lost 4 bases, J lost 4 bases, and 7 bases stayed unmatched. CDR1 is LNHDA, CDR2 SQIVND, per germline (reference sequence). This CDR3 has 15 residues. CDR3 region: CASSNKREGRYEQYF. In nucleotides, the CDR3 is TGTGCCAGTAGTAACAAGCGGGAGGGCCGATACGAGCAGTACTTC.

Comment on this clonotype: Sequence at one end of the junction differs from germline and may be a read error. The rearrangement links TRBV6-1 to TRBJ1-5; TRBD1 matches at 9 bases. Germline values: CDR1 MNHNS, CDR2 SASEGT. This CDR3 spans 17 amino acids. The CDR3 DNA is TGTACCAGCAGTGTGGGGACAGGGTACGGGAGCAATCAGCCCCAGCATTTT. It encodes CTSSVGTGYGSNQPQHF.

The CDR3 DNA follows: TGTGCCAGCAGCTTAGAGAGGGGGTCTACCGGGGAGCTGTTTTTT. Protein: CASSLERGSTGELFF. The V and J genes are TRBV7-3 and TRBJ2-2, with TRBD1 as a possible D gene (6 bases). Trimming cost V 2 bases and J 5 bases, with 12 bases left between them. Germline CDR1 and CDR2: SGHTA and FQGTGA. This CDR3 is 15 amino acids long.

The J gene is TRBJ2-7, the V gene TRBV6-1; D remains unclear. There are 13 residues in the CDR3. Germline V gene sequence: CDR1 MNHNS, CDR2 SASEGT. Trimming took 6 bases from V and 2 from J, leaving 11 bases between them. CDR3 region: CASRADGPYEQYF. In DNA, the CDR3 is TGTGCCAGCAGGGCCGACGGGCCCTACGAGCAGTACTTC.

This clonotype has only a few counts. The chain carries TRBV19 and TRBJ1-5; possible D gene TRBD1, 6 bases. The V and J ends lost 3 bases and 5 bases respectively, with 11 bases between them. Germline V gene sequence: CDR1 LNHDA, CDR2 SQIVND (reference sequence). The CDR3 consists of 14 residues. The CDR3 coding sequence is TGTGCCAGTAGTATGTGGGGGGCTGATCAGCCCCAGCATTTT. It yields the protein CASSMWGADQPQHF.

This clonotype is a singleton in its sample. Just one base apart from a much larger clone, this may be a read error. V usage is TRBV12-3 or TRBV12-4 and J usage is TRBJ2-1; unclear D gene. The CDR3 totals 13 residues. The germline V and J ends were trimmed by 5 bases and 2 bases, with 7 bases remaining between them. CDR3 sequence reads: CASSPTTYNEQFF. The DNA for the CDR3 is TGTGCCAGCAGTCCGACAACCTACAATGAGCAGTTCTTC.

V is TRBV27 and J is TRBJ2-1, with 10 bases lining up with TRBD2. V lost 1 base, J lost 2 bases, and 2 bases stayed unmatched. CDR3 length: 16 residues. Germline V gene data show CDR1 as MNHEY and CDR2 as SMNVEV (reference sequence). The CDR3: CASSLLTSGTYNEQFF. The CDR3 bases are TGTGCCAGCAGTTTATTAACTAGCGGGACCTACAATGAGCAGTTCTTC.

The J gene is TRBJ2-7, the V gene TRBV5-6, with 7 bases that match TRBD2. Germline V gene data show CDR1 as SGHDT and CDR2 as YYEEEE. Germline trimming cut 2 bases from V and 2 bases from J; bases unmatched to any gene: 4. CDR3 length: 14 amino acids. CDR3 region: CASSFRTRAYEQYF. The CDR3 DNA reads TGTGCCAGCAGCTTCCGGACTAGAGCCTACGAGCAGTACTTC.

This clonotype has only a few counts. This rearrangement joins TRBV10-2 to TRBJ2-1; 11 bases align to TRBD2. CDR1 and CDR2 (germline): WSHSY, SAAADI. This CDR3 is 15 amino acids long. V lost 6 bases, J lost 3 bases, and 4 bases stayed unmatched. CDR3 amino acids: CASRGTSGHYNEQFF. CDR3 bases: TGCGCCAGCAGAGGGACTAGCGGACACTACAATGAGCAGTTCTTC.